The rows below give T cell receptor beta chains drawn from one sample of a study of T-cell memory formation after mild COVID-19. TCRdb used MiXCR to reprocess the 5' RACE reads, holding one entry per CDR3 protein. Here the sample spans around 300,000 distinct CDR3 sequences, roughly 21% being singletons. The sample was PBMCs or a T cell subset sorted from them (not recorded which). These TCRs come from a man younger than 35 who had mild COVID-19 (a few samples of this study predate the infection). Cell type and time point are not known. Each CDR3 is given with its conserved first and last residue. The D gene is left open where the match is weak. The size field is filled for only some rows; it gives once, few, many or a size class.

clone size: NA
D gene: NA
V gene: TRBV19
J gene: TRBJ1-2
CDR3 protein: CASSIEAGPGYGYTF
CDR3 DNA: TGTGCCAGTAGTATAGAGGCGGGGCCGGGCTATGGCTACACCTTC

clone size: NA
D gene: NA
V gene: TRBV7-9
J gene: TRBJ1-2
CDR3 protein: CASSQLELPRSGYGYTF
CDR3 DNA: TGTGCCAGCAGCCAGCTCGAATTACCCCGTTCTGGCTATGGCTACACCTTC

clone size: NA
D gene: NA
V gene: TRBV7-2
J gene: TRBJ1-5
CDR3 protein: CASSLNAGSREPQHF
CDR3 DNA: TGTGCCAGCAGCTTAAATGCAGGGTCCAGGGAGCCCCAGCATTTT

clone size: NA
D gene: TRBD1
V gene: TRBV5-1
J gene: TRBJ1-2
CDR3 protein: CASRLTGGSGYGYTF
CDR3 DNA: TGCGCCAGCAGGCTTACAGGGGGCTCCGGCTATGGCTACACCTTC

clone size: few
D gene: NA
V gene: TRBV7-6
J gene: TRBJ2-5
CDR3 protein: CASSLKQETQYF
CDR3 DNA: TGTGCCAGCAGCTTAAAGCAAGAGACCCAGTACTTC

clone size: many
D gene: TRBD2
V gene: TRBV7-2
J gene: TRBJ2-1
CDR3 protein: CASSGTSGYNEQFF
CDR3 DNA: TGTGCCAGCTCCGGGACTAGCGGATACAATGAGCAGTTCTTC

clone size: few
D gene: NA
V gene: TRBV24-1
J gene: TRBJ2-3
CDR3 protein: CATSDSGHRTDTQYF
CDR3 DNA: TGTGCCACCAGTGACTCGGGACACCGCACAGATACGCAGTATTTT

clone size: few
D gene: NA
V gene: TRBV6-2/TRBV6-3
J gene: TRBJ2-7
CDR3 protein: CASSPTGPYEQYF
CDR3 DNA: TGTGCCAGCAGCCCGACAGGACCCTACGAGCAGTACTTC

clone size: few
D gene: NA
V gene: TRBV14
J gene: TRBJ2-1
CDR3 protein: CASSQDISLNEQFF
CDR3 DNA: TGTGCCAGCAGCCAAGATATCAGCCTAAATGAGCAGTTCTTC

clone size: NA
D gene: NA
V gene: TRBV15
J gene: TRBJ1-1
CDR3 protein: CATSRDFERAFF
CDR3 DNA: TGTGCCACCAGCAGAGATTTTGAACGGGCTTTCTTT

clone size: NA
D gene: TRBD1
V gene: TRBV20-1
J gene: TRBJ2-5
CDR3 protein: CSATIQGAGETQYF
CDR3 DNA: TGCAGTGCCACAATCCAGGGGGCCGGGGAGACCCAGTACTTC

clone size: few
D gene: TRBD1
V gene: TRBV7-8
J gene: TRBJ1-5
CDR3 protein: CASTGTGGSNQPQHF
CDR3 DNA: TGTGCCAGCACCGGGACAGGGGGAAGCAATCAGCCCCAGCATTTT

clone size: NA
D gene: TRBD1
V gene: TRBV5-1
J gene: TRBJ1-4
CDR3 protein: CASSFQGAGEKLFF
CDR3 DNA: TGCGCCAGCAGCTTCCAGGGGGCGGGGGAAAAACTGTTTTTT

clone size: NA
D gene: NA
V gene: TRBV3-1
J gene: TRBJ1-6
CDR3 protein: CASSPRIGPNSPLHF
CDR3 DNA: TGTGCCAGCAGCCCAAGGATCGGGCCGAATTCACCCCTCCACTTT

clone size: many
D gene: NA
V gene: TRBV6-5
J gene: TRBJ1-3
CDR3 protein: CASSYDGNSGNTIYF
CDR3 DNA: TGTGCCAGCAGTTACGACGGGAACTCTGGAAACACCATATATTTT

clone size: NA
D gene: TRBD2
V gene: TRBV7-8
J gene: TRBJ2-3
CDR3 protein: CASSRALQRGGRADTQYF
CDR3 DNA: TGTGCCAGCAGCCGCGCCCTGCAGCGGGGGGGCAGAGCAGATACGCAGTATTTT

clone size: NA
D gene: NA
V gene: TRBV7-2
J gene: TRBJ1-2
CDR3 protein: CASSLGQGSDGYTF
CDR3 DNA: TGTGCCAGCAGCTTAGGGCAGGGGTCGGATGGCTACACCTTC

clone size: few
D gene: NA
V gene: TRBV27
J gene: TRBJ2-2
CDR3 protein: CASSIRDPIPGELFF
CDR3 DNA: TGTGCCAGCAGTATCCGGGACCCCATCCCCGGGGAGCTGTTTTTT

clone size: NA
D gene: NA
V gene: TRBV12-3/TRBV12-4
J gene: TRBJ2-5
CDR3 protein: CASSLGLREVGETQYF
CDR3 DNA: TGTGCCAGCAGTTTAGGGCTCAGGGAGGTGGGAGAGACCCAGTACTTC

clone size: few
D gene: NA
V gene: TRBV7-6
J gene: TRBJ1-5
CDR3 protein: CASSPGGQNQPQHF
CDR3 DNA: TGTGCCAGCAGCCCGGGAGGGCAGAATCAGCCCCAGCATTTT

clone size: few
D gene: NA
V gene: TRBV29-1
J gene: TRBJ1-1
CDR3 protein: CSAGEAEAFF
CDR3 DNA: TGCAGCGCCGGTGAGGCTGAAGCTTTCTTT

clone size: NA
D gene: TRBD1
V gene: TRBV10-1
J gene: TRBJ1-5
CDR3 protein: CASRPGGGRIQPQHF
CDR3 DNA: TGCGCCAGCAGACCCGGAGGGGGCCGGATTCAGCCCCAGCATTTT

clone size: NA
D gene: TRBD1
V gene: TRBV7-4
J gene: TRBJ1-5
CDR3 protein: CASSREGQTDQPQHF
CDR3 DNA: TGTGCCAGCAGCAGAGAGGGACAGACAGATCAGCCCCAGCATTTT

clone size: few
D gene: NA
V gene: TRBV7-9
J gene: TRBJ1-1
CDR3 protein: CASSHRDSTDHETFF
CDR3 DNA: TGTGCCAGCAGCCATCGGGACTCTACGGACCACGAGACTTTCTTT

clone size: few
D gene: NA
V gene: TRBV27
J gene: TRBJ2-1
CDR3 protein: CASSLDSGAYNEQFF
CDR3 DNA: TGTGCCAGCAGTTTGGATAGCGGTGCCTACAATGAGCAGTTCTTC

clone size: NA
D gene: NA
V gene: TRBV5-5
J gene: TRBJ1-3
CDR3 protein: CASSLLGGSGLNTIYF
CDR3 DNA: TGTGCCAGCAGCCTATTGGGGGGGTCCGGACTAAACACCATATATTTT

clone size: few
D gene: NA
V gene: TRBV5-1
J gene: TRBJ2-2
CDR3 protein: CASSLEGGTGELFF
CDR3 DNA: TGCGCCAGCAGCTTGGAAGGGGGAACCGGGGAGCTGTTTTTT

clone size: NA
D gene: TRBD1
V gene: TRBV6-2/TRBV6-3
J gene: TRBJ1-5
CDR3 protein: CASREDRGRQPQHF
CDR3 DNA: TGTGCCAGCCGCGAGGACAGGGGGCGGCAGCCCCAGCATTTT

clone size: NA
D gene: TRBD2
V gene: TRBV5-1
J gene: TRBJ2-5
CDR3 protein: CASSRGAGGQETQYF
CDR3 DNA: TGCGCCAGCAGCCGGGGTGCGGGGGGCCAAGAGACCCAGTACTTC

clone size: NA
D gene: TRBD1
V gene: TRBV28
J gene: TRBJ1-2
CDR3 protein: CASRTGQYYGYTF
CDR3 DNA: TGTGCCAGCAGAACGGGACAGTACTATGGCTACACCTTC

clone size: few
D gene: NA
V gene: TRBV12-3/TRBV12-4
J gene: TRBJ1-1
CDR3 protein: CASTDQGRGAFF
CDR3 DNA: TGTGCCAGCACCGATCAGGGTCGTGGTGCTTTCTTT

clone size: NA
D gene: NA
V gene: TRBV27
J gene: TRBJ1-1
CDR3 protein: CASSLFGVATEAFF
CDR3 DNA: TGTGCCAGCAGTTTATTCGGGGTTGCGACTGAAGCTTTCTTT

clone size: NA
D gene: NA
V gene: TRBV7-2
J gene: TRBJ1-3
CDR3 protein: CASSLTGFGNTIYF
CDR3 DNA: TGTGCCAGCAGCTTAACAGGCTTTGGAAACACCATATATTTT

clone size: few
D gene: NA
V gene: TRBV6-2/TRBV6-3
J gene: TRBJ2-1
CDR3 protein: CASSYDAETYNEQFF
CDR3 DNA: TGTGCCAGCAGTTACGACGCGGAAACCTACAATGAGCAGTTCTTC

clone size: few
D gene: NA
V gene: TRBV6-5
J gene: TRBJ2-7
CDR3 protein: CASSYVGGLEQYF
CDR3 DNA: TGTGCCAGCAGTTACGTGGGCGGGTTGGAGCAGTACTTC

clone size: once
D gene: NA
V gene: TRBV6-6
J gene: TRBJ2-7
CDR3 protein: CASSYGRPEQYF
CDR3 DNA: TGTGCCAGCAGTTATGGTAGACCTGAGCAGTACTTC

clone size: NA
D gene: NA
V gene: TRBV7-9
J gene: TRBJ2-3
CDR3 protein: CASSHRNPTAGGTDTQYF
CDR3 DNA: TGTGCCAGCAGCCACCGTAACCCCACAGCAGGGGGCACAGATACGCAGTATTTT

clone size: NA
D gene: NA
V gene: TRBV4-3
J gene: TRBJ2-1
CDR3 protein: CASSQDAGFVDEQFF
CDR3 DNA: TGCGCCAGCAGCCAAGATGCAGGGTTTGTGGATGAGCAGTTCTTC

clone size: NA
D gene: TRBD2
V gene: TRBV7-2
J gene: TRBJ2-5
CDR3 protein: CASSLQSGGTQGTQYF
CDR3 DNA: TGTGCCAGCAGCTTACAAAGCGGGGGGACTCAGGGGACCCAGTACTTC

clone size: NA
D gene: NA
V gene: TRBV28
J gene: TRBJ2-5
CDR3 protein: CASSGRDQETQYF
CDR3 DNA: TGTGCCAGCAGTGGGCGCGACCAAGAGACCCAGTACTTC

clone size: few
D gene: NA
V gene: TRBV21-1
J gene: TRBJ1-6
CDR3 protein: CASTEVDRGRYSNSPLHF
CDR3 DNA: TGTGCCAGCACGGAGGTGGACAGGGGGCGTTACTCTAATTCACCCCTCCACTTT

clone size: NA
D gene: NA
V gene: TRBV28
J gene: TRBJ2-3
CDR3 protein: CASRVLGKGTDTQYF
CDR3 DNA: TGTGCCAGCAGGGTATTGGGTAAGGGCACAGATACGCAGTATTTT

clone size: NA
D gene: NA
V gene: TRBV27
J gene: TRBJ2-3
CDR3 protein: CASKQGADTQYF
CDR3 DNA: TGTGCCAGCAAACAGGGAGCAGATACGCAGTATTTT

clone size: NA
D gene: TRBD2
V gene: TRBV5-1
J gene: TRBJ2-1
CDR3 protein: CASSLGEGSYNEQFF
CDR3 DNA: TGCGCCAGCAGCTTGGGGGAGGGATCATACAATGAGCAGTTCTTC

clone size: NA
D gene: TRBD1
V gene: TRBV6-6
J gene: TRBJ1-2
CDR3 protein: CASRTGNYGYTF
CDR3 DNA: TGTGCCAGCAGGACAGGGAACTATGGCTACACCTTC

clone size: NA
D gene: NA
V gene: TRBV25-1
J gene: TRBJ2-7
CDR3 protein: CASSRTGGREQYF
CDR3 DNA: TGTGCCAGCAGCCGGACGGGGGGCCGCGAGCAGTACTTC

clone size: few
D gene: NA
V gene: TRBV20-1
J gene: TRBJ2-5
CDR3 protein: CSARRTRGSETQYF
CDR3 DNA: TGCAGTGCACGACGGACTAGGGGGTCAGAGACCCAGTACTTC

clone size: NA
D gene: TRBD1
V gene: TRBV5-5
J gene: TRBJ2-7
CDR3 protein: CASSRTGVFYEQYF
CDR3 DNA: TGTGCCAGCAGCAGGACAGGGGTATTCTACGAGCAGTACTTC

clone size: NA
D gene: TRBD1
V gene: TRBV5-1
J gene: TRBJ2-7
CDR3 protein: CASRLTGVVLYEQYF
CDR3 DNA: TGCGCCAGCCGCTTGACAGGGGTCGTCCTCTACGAGCAGTACTTC

clone size: few
D gene: TRBD1
V gene: TRBV15
J gene: TRBJ1-1
CDR3 protein: CATSRETGSTEAFF
CDR3 DNA: TGTGCCACCAGCAGAGAGACAGGGAGCACTGAAGCTTTCTTT

clone size: NA
D gene: NA
V gene: TRBV7-2
J gene: TRBJ1-6
CDR3 protein: CASSLLVGRETPLHF
CDR3 DNA: TGTGCCAGCAGCTTATTGGTGGGGAGAGAAACACCCCTCCACTTT